The clone carrying this T cell receptor (beta chain) was recorded once. Assay used: immunoSEQ multiplex PCR; TCRdb lists only in-frame clones, some missing. The sample shows 100,000 to 120,000 clones, more than 70% of them seen only once. The sample comes from a study of blood T cell repertoires in COVID-19. Germline CDR1 reads SEHNR; CDR2 reads FQNEAQ (reference sequence). The CDR3 consists of 15 residues. V shed 4 bases and J 4 bases; nucleotides not matched to a gene: 5. The TCR was taken from a woman in her 50s with acute or convalescent COVID-19. V gene TRBV7-9 combines with J gene TRBJ2-5; 11 bases agree with TRBD2. The sequencing input was peripheral blood. CDR3 bases: TGTGCCAGCAGCTCGGTAGCGGGAGGGCGAGAGACCCAGTACTTC. Amino acid sequence: CASSSVAGGRETQYF.